This T cell receptor (beta chain) came from a study of beta chain features in type 1 diabetes. The CDR3 is 11 residues long. Germline V gene sequence: CDR1 SEHNR, CDR2 FQNEAQ (reference sequence). V shed 9 bases and J shed 5 bases, with 7 bases lying between them. Study results and limitations: Healthy donors had naive, central memory and Treg TCRB repertoires that appeared less similar than those seen among patients. All four CD4+ subsets of Type 1 diabetes patients contained TCRB CDR3s that were moderately but significantly shorter.

To note about this clone: Its antigen is currently unknown.

Isolated RNA was reverse transcribed in full, so expressed TCRB transcripts were sequenced. TCRdb's table, derived via immunoSEQ multiplex PCR, lists solely in-frame clones and lacks some. The sample lists 300,000 to 450,000 clones; 9.6% were seen once. Sequencing was performed on central memory CD4+ T cells from blood. The chain has TRBV7-9 and TRBJ1-4; the D is unclear. The TCR sequence derives from a man younger than 40 with type 1 diabetes. The CDR3 nucleotides are TGTGCCAGTGAATTCAATGAAAAACTGTTTTTT. It translates to CASEFNEKLFF.